This T cell receptor (beta chain) stems from a study of T-cell reconstitution after alpha-beta-depleted transplantation in children (dated by TCRdb to the mid-2010s). The study in broad terms: T-cell immune reconstitution after TCRalphabeta/CD19-depleted allogeneic hematopoietic cell transplantation in children was quantitatively tracked in the study by means of TCR repertoire profiling.

This clonotype was seen at least ten times. Its antigen is still unknown. No quality values exist for individual bases; no much larger clone is one base distant. The cysteine opens and the phenylalanine closes a CDR3 of 14 amino acids. Only the CDR3 DNA is retained, 42 bases long and in frame from the first base. V drops 3 bases and J drops 7 bases, leaving 15 bases in between. The library was obtained by PCR. These reads were obtained on an Illumina HiSeq 2500. TCR library preparation used molecular barcoding, with unique molecular identifiers applied to normalize quantification of the TCRbeta repertoire. TCRdb passed the public sequencing reads through fastp at Q25 and MiXCR, retaining productive beta sequences. CDR3 protein sequences are deduplicated, and each keeps its most common genes and DNA. The sample table contains 150,000 to 200,000 distinct CDR3 sequences; only one count was recorded for about 14% of them. Approximately 13% of the sample is held by the ten biggest clonotypes.

Rearrangement joined TRBV12-3 or TRBV12-4 to TRBJ2-5; the D region possibly corresponds to TRBD2 (6 bases align). The receptor was isolated from a human donor who donated a stem cell graft to a child with acute lymphoblastic leukemia. Sample: PBMCs from the stem cell graft donor, taken from the stem cell graft. The DNA sequence is TGTGCCAGCAGTTTGGAACTAGCCTTGGGGACCCAGTACTTC. It encodes CASSLELALGTQYF.